The 19 T cell receptor beta chains listed next were all sequenced from one sample in a study of T-cell reconstitution after alpha-beta-depleted transplantation in children. A TCRbeta library incorporating unique molecular identifiers was prepared. MiXCR, applied by TCRdb to the PCR reads, yields one record per CDR3 protein. The sample includes some 110,000 distinct CDR3 sequences, approximately 10% of them seen just once. Sequences were derived from PBMCs, sampled before TCRalphabeta/CD19-depleted stem cell transplant. The receptors shown here come from a boy aged 2-15 years with acute lymphoblastic leukemia, due to receive a stem cell transplant.

For the CDR3, the DNA is TGCAGTGCTAGAGATTTAGCGGGAGGTTCTACGCAGTATTTT. The encoded protein is CSARDLAGGSTQYF. The rearrangement links TRBV20-1 to TRBJ2-3; 10 positions match TRBD2. J lost 8 bases, V lost 0 bases, and 5 bases had no gene match. The CDR3 has 14 residues. Looked up from germline, CDR1 is DFQATT and CDR2 is SNEGSKA (reference sequence).

The rearrangement uses TRBV20-1 and TRBJ2-1, with D hard to call. The CDR3 is 12 amino acids. Germline CDR1 and CDR2: DFQATT and SNEGSKA (reference sequence). Trimming pared 4 bases from V and 4 bases from J, leaving 8 bases between. CDR3 sequence: CSANAGYNEQFF. In DNA form, the CDR3 reads TGCAGTGCTAACGCTGGATACAATGAGCAGTTCTTC.

This chain links TRBV27 with TRBJ2-1; 12 positions agree with TRBD2. This CDR3 spans 17 amino acids. Trimming took 5 bases from V and 3 from J; bases not matched to a gene: 8. Germline loops: CDR1 MNHEY, CDR2 SMNVEV (reference sequence). The CDR3, as DNA: TGTGCCAGCAGTCCCATTACTAGCGGGGGGCTCTACAATGAGCAGTTCTTC. Translated: CASSPITSGGLYNEQFF.

V is TRBV5-1 and J is TRBJ2-1; the D is unclear. V lost 0 bases and J lost 6, with 7 bases in between. Germline lookup yields CDR1 SGHRS and CDR2 YFSETQ. CDR3 length: 13 residues. In nucleotides, the CDR3 is TGCGCCAGCAGCTTGGCCGGGTTCAATGAGCAGTTCTTC. Protein product: CASSLAGFNEQFF. Complete variable domain (other parts from reference TRBV5-1 and TRBJ2-1): KAGVTQTPRYLIKTRGQQVTLSCSPISGHRSVSWYQQTPGQGLQFLFEYFSETQRNKGNFPGRFSGRQFSNSRSEMNVSTLELGDSALYLCASSLAGFNEQFFGPGTRLTVL.

This clonotype was detected many times. The chain combines TRBV7-8 with TRBJ1-5; TRBD1 agrees at 7 bases. Germline CDR1 and CDR2: SGHVS and FQNEAQ. The ends lost 0 bases at V and 6 bases at J; junction bases unmatched: 8. CDR3 length: 16 residues. The CDR3 nucleotides are TGTGCCAGCAGCTTAGCCCGACAGGGTTTCGTTCAGCCCCAGCATTTT. Its translation is CASSLARQGFVQPQHF.

The V gene is TRBV20-1, the J gene TRBJ2-1, with 12 bases matching TRBD2. Germline-derived CDR1 and CDR2 are DFQATT and SNEGSKA (reference sequence). The CDR3 spans 15 residues. Trimming at V came to 2 bases and at J to 7 bases, leaving 6 bases not matched to a gene. The CDR3 DNA reads TGCAGTGCTAGACTAGCGGGAGGGTTGGGGAATGAGCAGTTCTTC. As protein: CSARLAGGLGNEQFF.

This clonotype was found many times. The rearrangement joins TRBV20-1 to TRBJ2-5; perhaps TRBD1 as D (6 bases). The germline V and J ends were trimmed by 3 bases and 1 base, with 15 bases remaining between them. This CDR3 comprises 15 residues. Germline V gene sequence: CDR1 DFQATT, CDR2 SNEGSKA (reference sequence). CDR3 in amino acids: CSASVDSQTQETQYF. The CDR3 DNA sequence: TGCAGTGCTAGCGTGGACAGCCAAACCCAAGAGACCCAGTACTTC.

The chain has TRBV5-1 and TRBJ2-7; D unclear. The V end was cut by 2 bases, the J end by 1 base, with 10 bases between. The CDR3 has 14 amino acids. Germline-derived CDR1 and CDR2 are SGHRS and YFSETQ. CDR3 amino acids: CASSFVAASYEQYF. CDR3 DNA: TGCGCCAGCAGCTTTGTGGCGGCTTCCTACGAGCAGTACTTC.

This clonotype was seen only a few times. This chain connects TRBV12-3 or TRBV12-4 to TRBJ2-7; the D is unclear. Trimming removed 2 bases from V and 0 bases from J, with 20 bases in between. CDR3 length: 18 residues. The CDR3 DNA reads TGTGCCAGCAGTTTAATCTCTATGGGCCCCAACTTCTCCTACGAGCAGTACTTC. Translating gives CASSLISMGPNFSYEQYF.

DNA of the CDR3: TGTGCCAGCAGCCAAAAACACGGAACCCCTCCTAATCAGCCCCAGCATTTT. It specifies CASSQKHGTPPNQPQHF. The V gene is TRBV2, the J gene TRBJ1-5, with unresolved D. The CDR3 is 17 amino acids. Trimming took off 6 bases at V and 4 bases at J, with 22 bases between the two ends. Germline CDR1 is SNHLY and CDR2 is FYNNEI.

This clonotype was found a few times. The rearrangement links TRBV7-9 to TRBJ1-6; tentatively, D is TRBD1 (5 bases). CDR3 length: 16 residues. V gave up 3 bases and J gave up 10 bases, with 19 bases separating them. From germline, CDR1 is SEHNR and CDR2 FQNEAQ (reference sequence). The CDR3 sequence is CASSLNVGTGGSPLHF. The CDR3 region has the DNA TGTGCCAGCAGCTTGAATGTTGGGACTGGGGGATCACCCCTCCACTTT.

This clonotype was recorded a few times. The gene calls are TRBV2 and TRBJ2-7, with 7 bases fitting TRBD2. The CDR3 totals 15 residues. Germline CDR1 SNHLY, CDR2 FYNNEI. Trimming at V came to 6 bases and at J to 0 bases, leaving 8 bases not matched to a gene. In nucleotides, the CDR3 is TGTGCCAGCAGGGAACAAGCGGGAAGCTCCTACGAGCAGTACTTC. This translates into CASREQAGSSYEQYF. Full variable domain (rest looked up from reference TRBV2 and TRBJ2-7): EPEVTQTPSHQVTQMGQEVILRCVPISNHLYFYWYRQILGQKVEFLVSFYNNEISEKSEIFDDQFSVERPDGSNFTLKIRSTKLEDSAMYFCASREQAGSSYEQYFGPGTRLTVT.

This clonotype was seen a few times. This rearrangement joins TRBV20-1 to TRBJ2-4, with D maybe TRBD2 (6 bases). This CDR3 is 15 amino acids long. CDR1 DFQATT and CDR2 SNEGSKA come from the germline V gene (reference sequence). V shed 7 bases and J shed 3 bases, with 19 bases lying between them. CDR3 amino acids: CSGLGGSMLKNIQYF. For the CDR3, the DNA is TGCAGTGGCTTGGGGGGATCTATGCTCAAAAACATTCAGTACTTC.

There are a few counts of this clonotype. CDR3 sequence: CASSPQANTEAFF. In DNA form, the CDR3 reads TGTGCCAGCAGCCCCCAGGCGAACACTGAAGCTTTCTTT. The genes are TRBV5-6 and TRBJ1-1; D unresolved. Between the trimmed V and J ends, which lost 4 bases and 1 base, there was a span of 8 bases. Per germline, CDR1 SGHDT and CDR2 YYEEEE. The CDR3 extends over 13 amino acids.

This clonotype has just a few counts. The rearrangement joins TRBV20-1 to TRBJ2-5; perhaps TRBD1 as D (7 bases). V was shortened by 0 bases and J by 4 bases, with 27 bases between the two germline ends. The germline V gene has CDR1 DFQATT and CDR2 SNEGSKA (reference sequence). The length of the CDR3 is 19 residues. CDR3 protein: CSARDPGGNRGSVGETQYF. The CDR3 DNA is TGCAGTGCTAGAGATCCCGGGGGTAACAGGGGTTCGGTAGGAGAGACCCAGTACTTC.

This chain connects TRBV4-1 to TRBJ2-7, with D unresolved. Trimming stripped 0 bases from V and 5 bases from J, with 14 bases between. Germline lookup yields CDR1 MGHRA and CDR2 YSYEKL. The CDR3 has 15 residues. In nucleotides, the CDR3 is TGCGCCAGCAGCCAAGAGATGTGGTCCCTGAACGAGCAGTACTTC. Translating gives CASSQEMWSLNEQYF.

CDR3 in DNA: TGTGCCAGCAGCCTGCGGGACACCGAGCAGTTCTTC. This codes for CASSLRDTEQFF. V is TRBV13 and J is TRBJ2-1, with D perhaps given as TRBD1 or TRBD2 (6 bases each). The CDR3 runs 12 residues. Germline V gives CDR1 PRHDT, CDR2 FYEKMQ (reference sequence). V was shortened by 5 bases and J by 10 bases, with 12 bases between the two germline ends. The full variable domain, its missing parts supplied by reference TRBV13 and TRBJ2-1, is AAGVIQSPRHLIKEKRETATLKCYPIPRHDTVYWYQQGPGQDPQFLISFYEKMQSDKGSIPDRFSAQQFSDYHSELNMSSLELGDSALYFCASSLRDTEQFFGPGTRLTVL.

Only a few counts were recorded for this clonotype. This rearrangement joins TRBV2 to TRBJ2-3; no clear D. Germline V CDR1 and CDR2: SNHLY, FYNNEI. The CDR3 has 14 amino acids. The V end was cut by 7 bases, the J end by 2 bases, with 13 bases between. CDR3 nucleotides: TGTGCCAGCACGAATAAACCATACACAGATACGCAGTATTTT. The encoded protein is CASTNKPYTDTQYF.

This clonotype was counted a few times. The rearrangement uses TRBV27 and TRBJ2-1, with 10 bases matching TRBD2. The CDR3 sequence is 16 residues long. V lost 3 bases to trimming and J lost 4 bases; unmatched junction nucleotides: 6. Germline CDR1 and CDR2: MNHEY and SMNVEV (reference sequence). DNA for the CDR3: TGTGCCAGCAGTTTGTTGACTAGCGGGCCGTACAATGAGCAGTTCTTC. Its protein product is CASSLLTSGPYNEQFF.